This T cell receptor (beta chain) was captured by sequencing in a study of T cells in Graves' hyperthyroidism and ophthalmopathy (dated by TCRdb to the late 2010s). Concerning the study at large: Peripheral blood was collected at initial diagnosis, before any treatment. The study also compared thyroid tissue and blood T-cell repertoires from more than 5 Graves' hyperthyroidism patients. The approximately 98 discovery patients were randomly divided into training and test sets at a 7:3 ratio. After blood sampling, hyperthyroidism patients were treated with methimazole at a starting dose of 30 mg daily, and ophthalmopathy patients were treated with high-dose intravenous methylprednisolone. Prospective prediction of ophthalmopathy was tested in an independent validation cohort of 18 to 20 hyperthyroidism patients and 15 to 17 patients who later progressed to ophthalmopathy. TCR V-J signatures able to tell the groups apart were searched for in a discovery cohort of 100 patients, of whom about 40 had Graves' ophthalmopathy and about 60 had stable Graves' hyperthyroidism. According to the paper, TCR Vbeta CDR3 sequencing was carried out on roughly 130 peripheral blood samples, which came from fewer than 50 ophthalmopathy, roughly 75 hyperthyroidism and approximately 17 progressor patients.

In the case of this clonotype: Its binding antigen is unknown. No base-level quality is on record; no much larger clone is a single base apart.

What the work shows at the level of the full study, not this receptor alone: A model built on a 13 V-J signature distinguished ophthalmopathy from stable hyperthyroidism, reaching around 87% sensitivity and about 81% specificity in cross-validation and 80%/75% in testing. Most expanded thyroid clonotypes (frequency above 0.001) were also found in blood, which suggests that blood repertoires may mirror thyroid immune responses. Sample size was not statistically predetermined, and blinding of investigators to group allocation was not performed. In validation, progression to ophthalmopathy was predicted by the model with 70.59% sensitivity and 72% to 85% specificity, a median of roughly six months before onset.

After removal of 5 bases from V and 0 bases from J, the junction retains 9 bases not matched to a gene. Inclusive of the bounding cysteine and phenylalanine, the CDR3 is 17 residues long. CDR3 DNA only is kept here, 51 bases in frame from base 1. Taken from the germline V gene, the CDR1 and CDR2 loops are MDHEN and SYDVKM. Hyperthyroidism patients were newly diagnosed, had a disease duration of under 2 months, and were aged 18 to 65 years. Exclusion was applied to patients with uncontrolled infections, other autoimmune diseases, pregnancy or lactation. Clinical symptoms, serum thyroxine and TRAb, thyroid ultrasound, and orbital computed tomography formed the basis for the diagnoses. Blood from progressor patients was drawn when they were first diagnosed with hyperthyroidism, before any ophthalmopathy symptoms appeared. Ficoll-Paque density gradient centrifugation was used to isolate PBMCs from 8 to 10 ml of fresh peripheral blood. Progressor patients were defined as those initially diagnosed with Graves' hyperthyroidism in whom ophthalmopathy developed during follow-up. Total RNA was extracted using Trizol reagent, and RNA quality was assessed on an Agilent 2100 Bioanalyzer.

The TCR beta CDR3 regions were amplified from RNA transcripts. For the first round of RT-PCR on the TCR CDR3, the HTBI primer set was used together with the Qiagen OneStep RT-PCR kit. The libraries were constructed in a second round of multiplex PCR and then size-selected and purified. Sequencing of the libraries was done on an Illumina HiSeq2000 using paired-end 100 bp reads. Under the source paper's analysis protocol: SOAPnuke was used to process the raw data, with reads discarded if the reads contained adapters or uncalled bases, had a mean Phred below 15, or lacked an exact constant-primer or identifier match. COPE v1.2.5 was used to merge high-quality paired reads, and clonotypes were defined as unique nucleotide sequences. Clonotypes were aligned to IMGT TRBV, TRBD and TRBJ reference segments using MiTCR v1.1. Analysis was restricted to V-J combinations with a frequency above 0.0001, which covered over 98% of repertoires. The TCS score was defined as F50 (clonal expansion) divided by E x V (chaos), with BLOSUM62-based TCRdist calculated between CDR3 peptides within each V-J. Welch's t-statistics and random forest reduced around 550 V-J features to 13, which were used in a naive Bayes classifier (R e1071). TCRdb redid the processing of the public reads, applying fastp at Q25 and MiXCR, and retained in-frame beta chains. A single entry per CDR3 protein holds the most common genes and DNA from its merged rows. The V and J calls reflect TCRdb's pipeline rather than the authors' work. The sample table shows about 290,000 distinct CDR3 sequences, and about 14% are seen once. The leading ten clones occupy almost 8% of the sample.

This chain is built from TRBV28 and TRBJ2-4; 8 middle bases align to TRBD2. The clonotype comes from a woman aged 25-40 years with Graves' hyperthyroidism that later progressed to Graves' ophthalmopathy. Sequenced input: blood. In nucleotide form, the sequence is TGTGCCAGCAGTATCTCGGGGCTAGCGGGAGCCAAAAACATTCAGTACTTC. It translates as CASSISGLAGAKNIQYF.